The 5 T cell receptor beta chains in this list originate from one sample, sequenced in a study of control samples from healthy donors and cancer patients. Generated by immunoSEQ multiplex PCR, the TCRdb table keeps only in-frame clones and is missing some. The table records fewer than 200,000 clones, 80% to 90% of them present only once. Material: blood. The source is a man under 40 in good health.

The chain combines TRBV30 with TRBJ2-7; a possible D gene is TRBD1 (6 bases). Trimming removed 2 bases from V and 0 bases from J, with 14 bases in between. CDR1 is GTSNPN and CDR2 is SVGIG in the germline V gene (reference sequence). The CDR3 extends over 15 amino acids. The chain's CDR3 is CAWSSGTQYSYEQYF. CDR3 DNA sequence: TGTGCCTGGAGTTCAGGGACACAATACTCCTACGAGCAGTACTTC.

The chain joins TRBV24-1 to TRBJ2-1, with 10 bases that match TRBD2. Per the germline V gene, CDR1 is KGHDR and CDR2 is SFDVKD. The CDR3 extends over 16 amino acids. V shed 6 bases and J 6 bases; nucleotides not matched to a gene: 10. The CDR3 spells CATSPLSGGFRNEQFF. CDR3 nucleotides: TGTGCCACCAGTCCACTTAGCGGGGGGTTCCGCAATGAGCAGTTCTTC.

About this clone: Its ends do not fully match the called genes, so a read error is possible. Other DNA sequences in this specimen translate into the identical CDR3. The chain recombines TRBV3-1 (or the pseudogene TRBV3-2) with TRBJ2-2, with D possibly called TRBD1 or TRBD2 (6 bases each). CDR3 length equals 14 residues. CDR1 and CDR2 from the germline V gene are LGHDT and YNNKEL (reference sequence). The CDR3 sequence is CASSQGGDTGELFF. The CDR3 nucleotides read TGTGCCAGCAGCCAAGGGGGGGACACCGGGGAGCTATTTTTT.

The J gene is TRBJ1-6, the V gene TRBV7-9; tentatively, D is TRBD1 (5 bases). This CDR3 region has 16 residues. Trimming cost V 5 bases and J 0 bases, with 11 bases left between them. CDR1 is SEHNR, CDR2 FQNEAQ, per germline (reference sequence). CDR3 residues: CASSVYRSSYNSPLHF. The CDR3 bases are TGTGCCAGCAGCGTCTACAGGAGCTCCTATAATTCACCCCTCCACTTT.

This chain uses TRBV19 with TRBJ1-1; D possibly corresponds to TRBD1 (5 bases). The CDR3 is 14 residues long. Looked up from germline, CDR1 is LNHDA and CDR2 is SQIVND (reference sequence). Trimming stripped 6 bases from V and 4 bases from J, with 15 bases between. In nucleotides, the CDR3 is TGTGCCAGTAGCCTTTTCGGGGGGTCCACTGAAGCTTTCTTT. Residues: CASSLFGGSTEAFF.